These 26 T cell receptor beta chains were all obtained from the same sample, sequenced in a study of beta chain features in type 1 diabetes (dated by TCRdb to between 2018 and 2020). What the research found in general, with its limitations: Type 1 diabetes patients showed a moderate but significant shortening of TCRB CDR3 length in all four CD4+ subsets.

Library preparation employed the immunoSEQ multiplex PCR assay. The entire isolated RNA was reverse transcribed using the High Capacity cDNA Reverse Transcription Kit, and thus expressed TCRB transcripts were sequenced. The clones in this table, taken by TCRdb from immuneACCESS, are in-frame only. Not every clone is retained; where verified, under half of the shortfall comes from an unresolved V gene, and the cause of the rest is unknown. Recorded for this sample are some 200,000 clones; 16% of them occurred a single time. In total, the top ten clones hold 0.065% to 0.095% of the sample. Their recognized antigens are unknown. The sequenced sample was naive CD4+ T cells from blood. Sample cell subset or site, as interpreted from the label and publication: true naive CD4+ T cells. The receptor source for this set is a man younger than 45 with type 1 diabetes.

The V gene is TRBV28, the J gene TRBJ2-4, with D possibly being TRBD1 (5 bases). Germline lookup yields CDR1 MDHEN and CDR2 SYDVKM. Trimming took 3 bases from V and 9 from J, leaving 15 bases between them. This CDR3 is built from 14 residues. CDR3 region: CASSLGQRFGIQYF. CDR3 nucleotides: TGTGCCAGCAGTTTGGGGCAGCGTTTTGGCATTCAGTACTTC.

The genes are TRBV7-9 and TRBJ2-4, with D perhaps assigned TRBD1 or TRBD2 (5 bases each). Germline V gene sequence: CDR1 SEHNR, CDR2 FQNEAQ (reference sequence). Trimming took off 5 bases at V and 0 bases at J, with 14 bases between the two ends. This CDR3 has 16 residues. The CDR3 sequence: CASSMTGRVAKNIQYF. The CDR3 DNA reads TGTGCCAGCAGCATGACGGGACGGGTAGCCAAAAACATTCAGTACTTC.

This clone was seen a few times. The chain uses TRBV30 and TRBJ2-4, with D possibly being TRBD1 or TRBD2 (6 bases each). Germline CDR1 reads GTSNPN; CDR2 reads SVGIG (reference sequence). Trimming cost V 6 bases and J 0 bases, with 15 bases left between them. There are 15 residues in the CDR3. CDR3 nucleotides: TGTGCCTGTGTTGGGGGGCCGGAAGCCAAAAACATTCAGTACTTC. It encodes CACVGGPEAKNIQYF.

This clone turned up a few times. The chain employs TRBV1 and TRBJ1-1; the D segment call TRBD1 is taken from the table without a DNA check. TRBV1 is tagged as a pseudogene. This CDR3 contains 15 residues. This chain's CDR3 is CTSSQGDSPYTEAFF. The DNA of the CDR3 is TGCACCAGCAGCCAAGGAGACAGTCCCTACACTGAAGCTTTCTTT.

This sequence joins TRBV7-2 and TRBJ2-1, with 9 bases identical to TRBD2. This CDR3 comprises 14 residues. Trimming cost V 5 bases and J 10 bases; bases outside gene matches: 9. Germline CDR1 reads SGHTA; CDR2 reads FQGNSA. CDR3 nucleotide sequence: TGTGCCAGCAGCGCTCGTAGCGCGGGAGGGGAGCAGTTCTTC. It codes for CASSARSAGGEQFF.

This clone was found a few times. V and J are TRBV27 and TRBJ2-7; 8 bases are shared with TRBD1. CDR1 is MNHEY and CDR2 is SMNVEV in the germline V gene (reference sequence). V gave up 7 bases and J gave up 2 bases; unmatched junction bases: 7. The CDR3 has 14 residues. The CDR3 nucleotides read TGTGCCAGCACGAAGGACAGGGTCGCCTACGAGCAGTACTTC. It is translated as CASTKDRVAYEQYF.

CDR3: CASSAVTGTDTQYF. DNA of the CDR3: TGTGCCAGCAGTGCCGTGACAGGCACAGATACGCAGTATTTT. The chain couples TRBV2 to TRBJ2-3; a weak D match, TRBD1 (5 bases). V was trimmed by 4 bases and J by 1 base, leaving 9 bases between them. This CDR3 contains 14 residues. Per the germline V gene, CDR1 is SNHLY and CDR2 is FYNNEI.

The chain joins TRBV4-2 to TRBJ1-1; D ambiguous. V gave up 3 bases and J gave up 1 base, with 12 bases separating them. Per the germline V gene, CDR1 is LGHNA and CDR2 is YNFKEQ. CDR3 length equals 15 residues. CDR3 region: CASSQTAGSNTEAFF. In DNA form, the CDR3 reads TGTGCCAGCAGCCAGACCGCAGGATCGAACACTGAAGCTTTCTTT.

The V gene is TRBV6-1, the J gene TRBJ2-5; 10 nucleotides match TRBD2. J lost 2 bases, V lost 2 bases, and 11 bases had no gene match. CDR3 length: 18 residues. Looked up from germline, CDR1 is MNHNS and CDR2 is SASEGT. The CDR3 bases are TGTGCCAGCAGTGAAATGGGGCTAGCGGGAGCCTGGCAAGAGACCCAGTACTTC. Translating gives CASSEMGLAGAWQETQYF.

Remarks on this clone: The junction departs from germline at one end; a sequencing error may be responsible. At the DNA level, this CDR3 is encoded by other sequences in the same sample as well. The chain links TRBV28 to TRBJ2-5; no definite D call. The CDR3 consists of 11 residues. The germline CDR1 and CDR2 sequences are MDHEN and SYDVKM. The CDR3 here is CASSLQETQYF. CDR3 DNA: TGTGCCAGCAGTTTACAAGAAACCCAGTACTTC.

This clone was picked up a small number of times. This rearrangement joins TRBV14 to TRBJ1-5; the D gene is possibly TRBD1 (6 bases). CDR1 is SGHDN and CDR2 is FVKESK in the germline V gene. CDR3 size: 13 residues. Trimming took 4 bases from V and 5 from J, leaving 9 bases between them. The CDR3 region is CASSRSGDQPQHF. CDR3 bases: TGTGCCAGCAGCCGGTCAGGGGATCAGCCCCAGCATTTT. The full variable domain, its missing parts supplied by reference TRBV14 and TRBJ1-5, is EAGVTQFPSHSVIEKGQTVTLRCDPISGHDNLYWYRRVMGKEIKFLLHFVKESKQDESGMPNNRFLAERTGGTYSTLKVQPAELEDSGVYFCASSRSGDQPQHFGDGTRLSIL.

In nucleotides, the CDR3 is TGCGCCAGCAGCCAAGACAGGGACAGCCCCACCGGGGAGCTGTTTTTT. Translation: CASSQDRDSPTGELFF. V usage is TRBV4-1 and J usage is TRBJ2-2; 7 nucleotides line up with TRBD1. This CDR3 is built from 16 residues. Germline CDR1 is MGHRA and CDR2 is YSYEKL. The junction had 5 bases not matched to a gene; V was cut back by 0 bases and J by 4 bases.

This clone has a handful of counts. The rearrangement uses TRBV4-1 and TRBJ2-5; D is possibly TRBD1 or TRBD2 (5 bases each). Trimming pared 4 bases from V and 5 bases from J, leaving 17 bases between. The CDR3 runs to 15 residues. Per the germline V gene, CDR1 is MGHRA and CDR2 is YSYEKL. The CDR3 nucleotides are TGCGCCAGCAGCCTAGGGGCGGGCGGCGGGGAGACCCAGTACTTC. This codes for CASSLGAGGGETQYF.

This clone was observed a few times. The chain is built from TRBV27 and TRBJ2-7; TRBD2 matches 7 bases. V shed 3 bases and J 2 bases; nucleotides not matched to a gene: 4. This CDR3 has 14 amino acids. CDR1 and CDR2 (germline): MNHEY, SMNVEV (reference sequence). The CDR3 reads CASSFAGVAYEQYF. The CDR3 bases are TGTGCCAGCAGTTTCGCGGGAGTAGCCTACGAGCAGTACTTC.

This clone was recorded a few times. The chain links TRBV5-4 to TRBJ2-1; D is unclear. The V end lost 7 bases, the J end lost 4 bases, and 6 bases lay between the germline ends. CDR1 is SGHNT, CDR2 YYREEE, per germline (reference sequence). The CDR3 is 11 amino acids. CDR3 sequence reads: CASSRYNEQFF. CDR3 in DNA: TGTGCCAGCTCGAGATACAATGAGCAGTTCTTC.

This chain links TRBV7-9 with TRBJ2-1; possibly TRBD2 for D (5 bases). This CDR3 is 13 amino acids long. Trimming left V 8 bases short and J 2 bases short, with 10 bases between. Germline CDR1 is SEHNR and CDR2 is FQNEAQ (reference sequence). In nucleotides, the CDR3 is TGTGCCAGCGGGAGAACGGCCTACAATGAGCAGTTCTTC. It yields the protein CASGRTAYNEQFF.

Only a few counts were recorded for this clone. V gene TRBV30 combines with J gene TRBJ1-5; possible D gene TRBD1, 5 bases. V dropped 0 bases and J dropped 7 bases, with 10 bases sitting between them. CDR3 length: 13 amino acids. Germline CDR1 GTSNPN, CDR2 SVGIG (reference sequence). The DNA of the CDR3 is TGTGCCTGGAGTGTACAAGGGGAACAGCCCCAGCATTTT. Its protein product is CAWSVQGEQPQHF.

In this sample, this clone turned up a few times. This rearrangement joins TRBV9 to TRBJ1-2; 7 bases are a match to TRBD1. From germline, CDR1 is SGDLS and CDR2 YYNGEE. The CDR3 totals 15 residues. J gave up 4 bases and V 0 bases, and 6 bases lay outside the gene matches. The CDR3 reads CASSVEHRGVYGYTF. The CDR3 nucleotides read TGTGCCAGCAGCGTAGAACACAGGGGTGTCTATGGCTACACCTTC.

This clone was observed a few times. The chain carries TRBV29-1 and TRBJ2-7; 9 nucleotides align to TRBD1. There are 15 residues in the CDR3. J gave up 1 base and V 6 bases, and 10 bases lay outside the gene matches. The germline gives CDR1 SQVTM, CDR2 ANQGSEA. Here the CDR3 reads CSVLRFGTGSYEQYF. The CDR3 nucleotides are TGCAGCGTCCTCAGATTCGGGACAGGGTCCTACGAGCAGTACTTC.

This clone has more than one count but fewer than ten. The chain combines TRBV29-1 with TRBJ2-5, with D unresolved. Germline CDR1 reads SQVTM; CDR2 reads ANQGSEA. The CDR3 is 12 residues long. Trimming stripped 4 bases from V and 2 bases from J, with 8 bases between. The CDR3 reads CSVVAVQETQYF. In nucleotides, the CDR3 is TGCAGCGTTGTGGCAGTTCAAGAGACCCAGTACTTC.

This clone was picked up a small number of times. The rearrangement joins TRBV29-1 to TRBJ1-1; D ambiguous. Germline V gene sequence: CDR1 SQVTM, CDR2 ANQGSEA. The CDR3 is made up of 13 amino acids. V was shortened by 4 bases and J by 1 base, with 10 bases between the two germline ends. CDR3 bases: TGCAGCGTTGCCGGGTCAGGGAACACTGAAGCTTTCTTT. It yields the protein CSVAGSGNTEAFF.

A few counts support this clone. The gene calls are TRBV11-2 and TRBJ2-1, with D perhaps being TRBD1 or TRBD2 (5 bases each). The CDR3 extends over 16 amino acids. Trimming stripped 4 bases from V and 4 bases from J, with 17 bases between. Germline loops: CDR1 SGHAT, CDR2 FQNNGV. In DNA, the CDR3 is TGTGCCAGCAGCTCCTCGGGGACGGAAAGGTACAATGAGCAGTTCTTC. This codes for CASSSSGTERYNEQFF.

V and J are TRBV7-9 and TRBJ2-7; perhaps TRBD1 as D (6 bases). The V end was cut by 4 bases, the J end by 5 bases, with 18 bases between. The germline V gene has CDR1 SEHNR and CDR2 FQNEAQ (reference sequence). CDR3 size: 15 residues. The CDR3 is CASSSWTLGANEQYF. In DNA form, the CDR3 reads TGTGCCAGCAGCTCTTGGACCCTGGGGGCAAACGAGCAGTACTTC.

The chain employs TRBV28 and TRBJ2-2, with 13 bases matching TRBD2. V dropped 3 bases and J dropped 4; count of bases not matched to a gene: 5. The CDR3 is made up of 17 amino acids. Germline CDR1 and CDR2: MDHEN and SYDVKM. The DNA for the CDR3 is TGTGCCAGCAGTTTCTTTCGACTAGCGGGAGGCACCGGGGAGCTGTTTTTT. Translated, it gives CASSFFRLAGGTGELFF.

The DNA for the CDR3 is TGTGCCTGGAGTGTTTCTAGCGGGAGTTTCCACGAGCAGTACTTC. This encodes CAWSVSSGSFHEQYF. The chain is built from TRBV30 and TRBJ2-7; TRBD2 matches at 10 bases. The germline CDR1 and CDR2 sequences are GTSNPN and SVGIG (reference sequence). J was trimmed by 5 bases and V by 0 bases; bases with no gene match: 7. The CDR3 spans 15 residues.

This clone was detected only a few times. This chain joins TRBV11-2 and TRBJ1-5; D is undetermined. This CDR3 has 13 residues. Germline V CDR1 and CDR2: SGHAT, FQNNGV. Trimming took off 0 bases at V and 6 bases at J, with 6 bases between the two ends. Here the CDR3 DNA reads TGTGCCAGCAGCTTAGATCGGGGTCAGCCCCAGCATTTT. Protein product: CASSLDRGQPQHF.